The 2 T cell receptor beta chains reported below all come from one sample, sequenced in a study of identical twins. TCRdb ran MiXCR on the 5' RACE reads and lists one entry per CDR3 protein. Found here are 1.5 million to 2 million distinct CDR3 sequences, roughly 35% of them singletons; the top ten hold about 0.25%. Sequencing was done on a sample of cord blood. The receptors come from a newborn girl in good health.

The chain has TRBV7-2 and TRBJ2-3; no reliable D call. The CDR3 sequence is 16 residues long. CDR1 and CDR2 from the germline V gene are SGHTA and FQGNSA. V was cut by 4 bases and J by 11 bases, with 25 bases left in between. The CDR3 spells CASSSPLLGYHRVQYF. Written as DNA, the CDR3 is TGTGCCAGCAGCTCTCCACTTTTGGGATATCATCGGGTGCAGTATTTT.

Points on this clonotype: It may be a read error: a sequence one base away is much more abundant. The CDR3: CASSFSGGTRYF. The CDR3 coding sequence is TGTGCCAGCAGTTTTAGCGGGGGTACGCGGTATTTT. The chain has TRBV27 and TRBJ2-3, with TRBD2 identical over 9 bases. Germline values: CDR1 MNHEY, CDR2 SMNVEV (reference sequence). There are 12 residues in the CDR3.